The 25 T cell receptor beta chains presented below share a single source sample, sequenced in a study of spatial heterogeneity in lung cancer. Findings and caveats of the study: One measure, the expanded intratumoral alpha and beta TCR count, tracked tumor mutation counts.

For these receptors, no antigen is known. TCRdb re-called the 5' RACE reads through MiXCR, storing one row per CDR3 protein. The sample holds about 6,000 distinct CDR3 sequences; 14% are singletons and the top ten take around 10%. Time point: sample taken at primary tumor resection. The specimen comprised lung tumor tissue, sampled at surgery. The receptors were sampled from a male donor with early-stage non-small cell lung cancer.

Ten or more counts support this clonotype. This beta chain is a stray sequence in a library constructed for alpha chains; its clone size is not meaningful. The CDR3 nucleotides are TGCAGTGCTAGGAGGTGGGGTCAGCCCCAGCATTTT. Translating it yields CSARRWGQPQHF. The V and J genes are TRBV20-1 and TRBJ1-5; no clear D gene. CDR1 is DFQATT, CDR2 SNEGSKA, per germline (reference sequence). The V end lost 3 bases, the J end lost 6 bases, and 9 bases lay between the germline ends. The CDR3 loop spans 12 amino acids.

This clonotype was found once. This beta chain is off target for a library built for alpha chains, so its abundance means little. The chain is built from TRBV20-1 and TRBJ2-1; tentative D call: TRBD1 (6 bases). The V end was cut by 3 bases, the J end by 0 bases, with 15 bases between. There are 16 residues in the CDR3. CDR1 is DFQATT, CDR2 SNEGSKA, per germline (reference sequence). The CDR3 is CSASHPWGRSYNEQFF. CDR3 DNA: TGCAGTGCTAGTCACCCTTGGGGGCGCTCCTACAATGAGCAGTTCTTC.

This clonotype was detected many times. A library prepared for alpha chains yielded this beta chain as an off-target read; its size is of little meaning. The V gene is TRBV7-9, the J gene TRBJ1-2; 8 bases line up with TRBD1. The trim removed 2 bases at V and 0 bases at J, leaving 2 bases unmatched. CDR3 length equals 15 residues. In germline, CDR1 is SEHNR, CDR2 FQNEAQ (reference sequence). CDR3 in DNA: TGTGCCAGCAGCTTAACACAGGGGGCTAACTATGGCTACACCTTC. This encodes CASSLTQGANYGYTF.

This clonotype was observed many times. Being off target in a library aimed at alpha chains, this beta chain has a size of little meaning. The J gene is TRBJ1-5, the V gene TRBV12-3 or TRBV12-4; the D is unclear. V lost 1 base and J 3 bases, leaving 7 bases between the germline ends. There are 14 residues in the CDR3. CDR3 nucleotide sequence: TGTGCCAGCAGTTTAGGTGGCTTCAATCAGCCCCAGCATTTT. As protein: CASSLGGFNQPQHF.

This clonotype was seen repeatedly, ten times or more. This beta chain came through as a stray read in a library set up for alpha chains, and its size says little. This sequence joins TRBV29-1 and TRBJ2-1; 10 bases map to TRBD2. Germline CDR1 SQVTM, CDR2 ANQGSEA. This CDR3 contains 14 residues. The V segment lost 3 bases and the J segment 6 bases; nucleotides outside the gene matches: 5. The CDR3 sequence is CSVESSGGPNEQFF. CDR3 sequence (DNA): TGCAGCGTTGAGTCTAGCGGGGGCCCCAATGAGCAGTTCTTC.

This clonotype was observed at least ten times. This beta chain lies outside the target of a library built for alpha chains; its clone size means little. This chain uses TRBV28 with TRBJ2-2, with TRBD1 matching 10 bases. CDR3 length: 17 amino acids. The V and J ends lost 4 bases and 2 bases, in that order; junction bases with no gene match: 7. Germline loops: CDR1 MDHEN, CDR2 SYDVKM. The CDR3 reads CASSSPGDRGNTGELFF. DNA of the CDR3: TGTGCCAGCAGTTCCCCCGGGGACAGGGGTAACACCGGGGAGCTGTTTTTT. Full variable domain (outside the CDR3, taken from reference TRBV28 and TRBJ2-2): DVKVTQSSRYLVKRTGEKVFLECVQDMDHENMFWYRQDPGLGLRLIYFSYDVKMKEKGDIPEGYSVSREKKERFSLILESASTNQTSMYLCASSSPGDRGNTGELFFGEGSRLTVL.

This clonotype ranks as medium-sized. For a library built for alpha chains, this beta chain is a stray read; little rests on its size. This chain joins TRBV28 and TRBJ1-5; D is uncertain. V lost 3 bases, J lost 4 bases, and 4 bases lay in between. This CDR3 region has 12 residues. Per the germline V gene, CDR1 is MDHEN and CDR2 is SYDVKM. The CDR3 nucleotides are TGTGCCAGCAGTTTTGGAAATCAGCCCCAGCATTTT. The encoded protein is CASSFGNQPQHF.

Within the sample, this clonotype is medium-sized. In a library made to pick up alpha chains, this beta chain is a stray read with a size that means little. The genes are TRBV6-6 and TRBJ1-2, with 8 bases fitting TRBD1. The germline CDR1 and CDR2 sequences are MNHNY and SVGAGI (reference sequence). CDR3 size: 13 residues. Trimming removed 4 bases from V and 4 bases from J; junction bases left unmatched: 2. CDR3 in amino acids: CASSSDRGYGYTF. The DNA for the CDR3 is TGTGCCAGCAGTTCCGACAGGGGCTATGGCTACACCTTC.

By share, this clonotype counts as medium-sized. In a library made to pick up alpha chains, this beta chain is a stray read with a size that means little. The rearrangement joins TRBV27 to TRBJ1-6, with D possibly TRBD1 on 5 matching bases. CDR1 MNHEY and CDR2 SMNVEV come from the germline V gene (reference sequence). CDR3 length: 15 residues. V lost 5 bases to trimming and J lost 7 bases, with 15 bases between them. CDR3 nucleotides: TGTGCCAGCAGTACGCCGGGACTTGAAAATTCACCCCTCCACTTT. Translating it yields CASSTPGLENSPLHF.

This clonotype has ten or more counts. This beta chain is a stray read from a library made for alpha chains; its abundance is not meaningful. This chain connects TRBV7-8 to TRBJ2-2, with unresolved D. Germline V gene lookup returns CDR1 SGHVS and CDR2 FQNEAQ. V shed 1 base and J shed 1 base, with 7 bases lying between them. This CDR3 is 15 amino acids long. The CDR3 nucleotides are TGTGCCAGCAGCTTAGTACAAATGAACACCGGGGAGCTGTTTTTT. It codes for CASSLVQMNTGELFF.

This clonotype was counted many times. Because the library targeted alpha chains, this beta chain is an off-target read whose size means little. The rearrangement links TRBV18 to TRBJ1-3; no clear D. The CDR3 runs 12 residues. V lost 5 bases and J lost 7, with 9 bases in between. Germline values: CDR1 KGHSH, CDR2 LQKENI. The DNA of the CDR3 is TGTGCCAGCTCAGCCAAAGAGAACACCATATATTTT. Protein: CASSAKENTIYF.

At least ten counts were recorded for this clonotype. The library was prepared for alpha chains; this beta chain is a stray read, so its frequency means little. The chain has TRBV6-1 and TRBJ2-7; 11 bases are a match to TRBD2. From germline, CDR1 is MNHNS and CDR2 SASEGT. CDR3 length: 14 amino acids. The ends lost 5 bases at V and 7 bases at J; junction bases unmatched: 7. The CDR3 loop reads CASSSGLAAGEQYF. In DNA form, the CDR3 reads TGTGCCAGCAGTTCGGGACTAGCGGCAGGTGAGCAGTACTTC.

On this clonotype itself: Since the library was made to target alpha chains, this beta chain is a stray read and its abundance is not meaningful. The V call is TRBV7-2, the J call TRBJ1-2; D gene uncertain. The CDR3 loop spans 13 amino acids. Looked up from germline, CDR1 is SGHTA and CDR2 is FQGNSA. V gave up 5 bases and J gave up 8 bases, with 15 bases separating them. This CDR3 is CASSPRRLGGYTF. The CDR3 DNA sequence: TGTGCCAGCAGCCCCCGGCGTTTAGGGGGCTACACCTTC. Full variable domain (outside the CDR3, taken from reference TRBV7-2 and TRBJ1-2): GAGVSQSPSNKVTEKGKDVELRCDPISGHTALYWYRQSLGQGLEFLIYFQGNSAPDKSGLPSDRFSAERTGGSVSTLTIQRTQQEDSAVYLCASSPRRLGGYTFGSGTRLTVV.

Note on this clonotype: The library was designed around alpha chains, so this beta chain is a stray read whose abundance carries little weight. The chain carries TRBV19 and TRBJ2-1; D gene uncertain. The V end lost 3 bases, the J end lost 10 bases, and 10 bases lay between the germline ends. Germline V CDR1 and CDR2: LNHDA, SQIVND (reference sequence). CDR3 length equals 12 residues. The CDR3 here is CASSIGVVEQFF. DNA for the CDR3: TGTGCCAGTAGTATTGGGGTGGTCGAGCAGTTCTTC.

This clonotype has ten or more counts. This beta chain was picked up by a library intended for alpha chains and is off target, so its count carries little meaning. The chain links TRBV28 to TRBJ1-4; TRBD1 might be the D (6 bases). V was trimmed by 6 bases and J by 5 bases, leaving 13 bases between them. This CDR3 spans 14 amino acids. Germline lookup yields CDR1 MDHEN and CDR2 SYDVKM. The chain's CDR3 is CASRTWDINEKLFF. DNA of the CDR3: TGTGCCAGCAGGACCTGGGACATAAATGAAAAACTGTTTTTT. The whole variable domain, remainder taken from reference TRBV28 and TRBJ1-4, is DVKVTQSSRYLVKRTGEKVFLECVQDMDHENMFWYRQDPGLGLRLIYFSYDVKMKEKGDIPEGYSVSREKKERFSLILESASTNQTSMYLCASRTWDINEKLFFGSGTQLSVL.

This clonotype was observed many times. This beta chain is a stray sequence in a library constructed for alpha chains; its clone size is not meaningful. This chain links TRBV5-1 with TRBJ2-1, with D perhaps matching TRBD1 (6 bases). V lost 0 bases to trimming and J lost 8 bases, with 12 bases between them. The CDR3 has 14 amino acids. The germline CDR1 and CDR2 sequences are SGHRS and YFSETQ. The CDR3 region is CASSLGQEIYEQFF. Here the CDR3 DNA reads TGCGCCAGCAGCTTGGGACAGGAAATCTATGAGCAGTTCTTC. The full variable domain, with the rest looked up from reference TRBV5-1 and TRBJ2-1, is KAGVTQTPRYLIKTRGQQVTLSCSPISGHRSVSWYQQTPGQGLQFLFEYFSETQRNKGNFPGRFSGRQFSNSRSEMNVSTLELGDSALYLCASSLGQEIYEQFFGPGTRLTVL.

This clonotype was picked up many times. The library was built for alpha chains, so this beta chain is an off-target read and its size means little. V usage is TRBV29-1 and J usage is TRBJ2-3; D remains ambiguous. This CDR3 spans 15 amino acids. Per germline, CDR1 SQVTM and CDR2 ANQGSEA. V was trimmed by 3 bases and J by 4 bases, leaving 17 bases between them. DNA for the CDR3: TGCAGCGTTGAGTCCTACGGGCGCTGGGCAGATACGCAGTATTTT. Protein: CSVESYGRWADTQYF.

Relative to its sample, this clonotype is medium-sized. In a library made to pick up alpha chains, this beta chain is a stray read with a size that means little. The chain carries TRBV7-9 and TRBJ2-5, with unresolved D. There are 15 residues in the CDR3. V was trimmed by 4 bases and J by 0 bases, leaving 12 bases between them. CDR1 and CDR2 (germline): SEHNR, FQNEAQ (reference sequence). The CDR3 nucleotides read TGTGCCAGCAGCTCGTCCAGAGCGTACCAAGAGACCCAGTACTTC. This translates into CASSSSRAYQETQYF.

Concerning this clonotype itself: This beta chain is a stray sequence in a library constructed for alpha chains; its clone size is not meaningful. The chain links TRBV6-1 to TRBJ2-1, with TRBD2 as a possible D gene (6 bases). This CDR3 comprises 14 residues. The V end lost 6 bases, the J end lost 0 bases, and 9 bases lay between the germline ends. Germline V gene lookup returns CDR1 MNHNS and CDR2 SASEGT. CDR3 nucleotide sequence: TGTGCCAGCAGCGGGGGACTCTCCTACAATGAGCAGTTCTTC. Protein product: CASSGGLSYNEQFF.

Sample share makes this clonotype medium-sized. As an off-target read in a library built for alpha chains, this beta chain has a frequency of little significance. The V call is TRBV28, the J call TRBJ2-3; D possibly matches TRBD1 or TRBD2 (5 bases each). Germline lookup yields CDR1 MDHEN and CDR2 SYDVKM. The ends were cut back, 7 bases at V and 4 bases at J, with 15 bases in the middle. The length of the CDR3 is 14 residues. CDR3 coding DNA: TGTGCCAGCACCGTGGACCTGGGGGCAGATACGCAGTATTTT. This encodes CASTVDLGADTQYF.

Comments on this clonotype: This beta chain is an unintended read in a library built for alpha chains; its size means little. V usage is TRBV24-1 and J usage is TRBJ2-2; 9 nucleotides align to TRBD1. CDR1 and CDR2 (germline): KGHDR, SFDVKD. The V and J ends lost 4 bases and 3 bases, in that order; junction bases with no gene match: 2. The length of the CDR3 is 15 residues. The CDR3 coding sequence is TGTGCCACCAGTGACGGGACAGGGCACACCGGGGAGCTGTTTTTT. As protein: CATSDGTGHTGELFF.

About this clonotype: This beta chain is an off-target read within a library intended for alpha chains, so its frequency means little. The chain joins TRBV7-2 to TRBJ2-5; 7 bases agree with TRBD1. The V gene end was trimmed by 3 bases and the J gene end by 5 bases; junction bases not matched to a gene: 6. The CDR3 consists of 14 residues. The germline gives CDR1 SGHTA, CDR2 FQGNSA. CDR3 in DNA: TGTGCCAGCAGCTTTAAGGGGGCGTTTGAGACCCAGTACTTC. Translated: CASSFKGAFETQYF. The variable domain in full, with the rest retrieved from reference TRBV7-2 and TRBJ2-5, is GAGVSQSPSNKVTEKGKDVELRCDPISGHTALYWYRQSLGQGLEFLIYFQGNSAPDKSGLPSDRFSAERTGGSVSTLTIQRTQQEDSAVYLCASSFKGAFETQYFGPGTRLLVL.

In its sample, this clonotype ranks as medium-sized. This beta chain appears as a stray read in a library generated for alpha chains; its size is not informative. The V and J genes are TRBV20-1 and TRBJ2-3; D is undetermined. From germline, CDR1 is DFQATT and CDR2 SNEGSKA (reference sequence). V gave up 0 bases and J gave up 1 base, with 5 bases separating them. The CDR3 is made up of 13 amino acids. In nucleotides, the CDR3 is TGCAGTGCTAGAGAGCAGGGCACAGATACGCAGTATTTT. Translated, it gives CSAREQGTDTQYF.

This clonotype was counted a few times. This beta chain appears as a stray read in a library generated for alpha chains; its size is not informative. The rearrangement uses TRBV5-1 and TRBJ2-1, with D maybe TRBD1 (6 bases). CDR3 size: 13 residues. Trimming stripped 7 bases from V and 3 bases from J, with 11 bases between. Germline loops: CDR1 SGHRS, CDR2 YFSETQ. The CDR3 nucleotides are TGCGCCAGCCAAGGACAGAGCTACAATGAGCAGTTCTTC. It encodes CASQGQSYNEQFF.

Relative to its sample, this clonotype is medium-sized. As an off-target read in a library built for alpha chains, this beta chain has a frequency of little significance. The chain uses TRBV6-5 and TRBJ2-3; TRBD2 aligns across 7 bases. With 0 bases clipped from V and 4 bases from J, the junction kept 7 bases outside the gene matches. Germline V gene sequence: CDR1 MNHEY, CDR2 SVGAGI. This CDR3 region has 16 residues. The CDR3 is CASSYSFLGRADTQYF. CDR3 coding DNA: TGTGCCAGCAGTTACTCTTTTCTAGGGAGGGCAGATACGCAGTATTTT.